What follows are 23 T cell receptor beta chains derived from one specimen sequenced in a study of shared clonotypes between healthy human individuals. Assay: immunoSEQ multiplex PCR; the TCRdb copy retains only in-frame clones and omits some. Of about 2 million clones in the sample, about 95% were seen once. Positively selected for CCR7, the CD45RO-negative cells used as naive CD8 cells excluded terminally differentiated effector memory CD45RA+ cells. Sequencing was carried out using naive CD8+ T cells sorted from blood. Every receptor here comes from a man aged 18 to 30 in good health.

The chain recombines TRBV29-1 with TRBJ1-2, with TRBD1 as a possible D gene (6 bases). Trimming removed 2 bases at V and 4 bases at J, with 11 bases between. CDR3 size: 13 residues. CDR1 and CDR2 (germline): SQVTM, ANQGSEA. The CDR3 here is CSVEQGSVYGYTF. DNA for the CDR3: TGCAGCGTTGAACAGGGGTCCGTCTATGGCTACACCTTC.

The gene calls are TRBV2 and TRBJ1-1; a possible D gene is TRBD1 (6 bases). With 1 base removed from V and 4 bases from J, the gap between germline ends came to 13 bases. This CDR3 is built from 15 residues. Per the germline V gene, CDR1 is SNHLY and CDR2 is FYNNEI. CDR3 coding DNA: TGTGCCAGCAGTGAAGGCGGGGGCTGGGGCACTGAAGCTTTCTTT. Translated: CASSEGGGWGTEAFF. Looking up the rest from reference TRBV2 and TRBJ1-1 gives the full variable domain: EPEVTQTPSHQVTQMGQEVILRCVPISNHLYFYWYRQILGQKVEFLVSFYNNEISEKSEIFDDQFSVERPDGSNFTLKIRSTKLEDSAMYFCASSEGGGWGTEAFFGQGTRLTVV.

Concerning this clone: Different DNA sequences within this sample yield the same CDR3. This rearrangement joins TRBV13 to TRBJ2-7, with TRBD1 matching over 8 bases. Unmatched junction bases numbered 4, after V lost 4 bases and J lost 2 bases. Germline V CDR1 and CDR2: PRHDT, FYEKMQ (reference sequence). The CDR3 is made up of 14 amino acids. The CDR3 nucleotides read TGTGCCAGCAGCTCAGGGGACAGGCCCTACGAGCAGTACTTC. The encoded protein is CASSSGDRPYEQYF.

The rearrangement joins TRBV4-1 to TRBJ2-7, with 10 nucleotides matching TRBD2. Trimming at V came to 3 bases and at J to 3 bases, leaving 8 bases not matched to a gene. The CDR3 is 16 residues long. Germline values: CDR1 MGHRA, CDR2 YSYEKL. CDR3 coding DNA: TGCGCCAGCAGCCACAGAGCGGGGGGGGAGTTCTACGAGCAGTACTTC. It specifies CASSHRAGGEFYEQYF.

The V call is TRBV5-1, the J call TRBJ2-3; unclear D gene. The ends were cut back, 0 bases at V and 0 bases at J, with 11 bases in the middle. The CDR3 has 16 residues. CDR1 and CDR2 from the germline V gene are SGHRS and YFSETQ. CDR3 sequence: CASSLGVLISTDTQYF. The DNA for the CDR3 is TGCGCCAGCAGCTTGGGGGTTCTGATCAGCACAGATACGCAGTATTTT.

Here the CDR3 DNA reads TGTGCCGCAGAACAACGCAGAAACTATGGCTACACCTTC. Protein sequence: CAAEQRRNYGYTF. The chain is built from TRBV6-1 and TRBJ1-2; unclear D gene. Trimming shortened V by 11 bases and J by 2 bases, and 15 bases separated the two germline ends. Germline V gene sequence: CDR1 MNHNS, CDR2 SASEGT. The CDR3 totals 13 residues.

This chain connects TRBV5-4 to TRBJ1-2; D is undetermined. CDR1 and CDR2 from the germline V gene are SGHNT and YYREEE (reference sequence). The CDR3 is 13 residues long. Trimming took off 1 base at V and 4 bases at J, with 8 bases between the two ends. The CDR3 here is CASSLYGSYGYTF. The DNA of the CDR3 is TGTGCCAGCAGCTTGTACGGTAGCTATGGCTACACCTTC. Based on the CDR3 plus reference TRBV5-4 and TRBJ1-2, the full variable domain is ETGVTQSPTHLIKTRGQQVTLRCSSQSGHNTVSWYQQALGQGPQFIFQYYREEENGRGNFPPRFSGLQFPNYSSELNVNALELDDSALYLCASSLYGSYGYTFGSGTRLTVV.

In this sample, this clone turned up once. The chain carries TRBV11-2 and TRBJ1-1; D is unclear. In germline, CDR1 is SGHAT, CDR2 FQNNGV. The V end lost 5 bases, the J end lost 1 base, and 14 bases lay between the germline ends. This CDR3 contains 15 residues. The CDR3 DNA follows: TGTGCCAGCAGCCAAATCGTTATACGGAACACTGAAGCTTTCTTT. This translates into CASSQIVIRNTEAFF.

The V and J genes are TRBV27 and TRBJ2-1; 7 bases are shared with TRBD1. The CDR3 length is 15 residues. CDR1 is MNHEY and CDR2 is SMNVEV in the germline V gene (reference sequence). V lost 5 bases and J lost 1; bases outside the gene matches: 5. The CDR3 DNA is TGTGCCAGCAGTCCGAGACAGGGATCCTACAATGAGCAGTTCTTC. As protein: CASSPRQGSYNEQFF.

J is TRBJ2-2 and V is TRBV4-2, with no clear D. Germline V gene sequence: CDR1 LGHNA, CDR2 YNFKEQ. The CDR3 totals 14 residues. Trimming removed 0 bases at V and 7 bases at J, with 9 bases between. As DNA, the CDR3 is TGTGCCAGCAGCCAAGATCGAGTAGACGGGGAGCTGTTTTTT. Translated: CASSQDRVDGELFF.

The chain uses TRBV7-9 and TRBJ2-5, with a possible D match to TRBD2 (5 bases). This CDR3 is 13 amino acids long. CDR1 SEHNR and CDR2 FQNEAQ come from the germline V gene (reference sequence). Trimming stripped 4 bases from V and 3 bases from J, with 9 bases between. CDR3 in DNA: TGTGCCAGCAGCTCTAGCCTCGAAGAGACCCAGTACTTC. The encoded protein is CASSSSLEETQYF. Using reference TRBV7-9 and TRBJ2-5 for the parts outside the CDR3, the full variable domain is DTGVSQNPRHKITKRGQNVTFRCDPISEHNRLYWYRQTLGQGPEFLTYFQNEAQLEKSRLLSDRFSAERPKGSFSTLEIQRTEQGDSAMYLCASSSSLEETQYFGPGTRLLVL.

V gene TRBV4-3 combines with J gene TRBJ2-7, with 10 bases aligning to TRBD2. The CDR3 length is 18 residues. Per germline, CDR1 LGHNA and CDR2 YSLEER. V shed 0 bases, J shed 1 base, and the junction held 9 bases outside the gene matches. DNA of the CDR3: TGCGCCAGCAGCCAAGACAGGGACTTAGCGGGGGGTTCCTACGAGCAGTACTTC. Amino acids: CASSQDRDLAGGSYEQYF.

V is TRBV7-8 and J is TRBJ1-1; D might be TRBD1 (5 bases). Germline CDR1 is SGHVS and CDR2 is FQNEAQ. Trimming pared 1 base from V and 4 bases from J, leaving 16 bases between. This CDR3 contains 16 residues. The CDR3 nucleotides read TGTGCCAGCAGCTTAGTGGGGGTGGCCGCTGTCACTGAAGCTTTCTTT. Translation gives CASSLVGVAAVTEAFF.

This clone was detected only once. CDR3 residues: CASSQGPGTAGEAFF. The DNA for the CDR3 is TGCGCCAGCAGCCAAGGACCCGGGACAGCGGGTGAAGCTTTCTTT. The chain recombines TRBV4-3 with TRBJ1-1; TRBD1 aligns across 7 bases. The V segment lost 1 base and the J segment 7 bases; nucleotides outside the gene matches: 9. From germline, CDR1 is LGHNA and CDR2 YSLEER. The CDR3 totals 15 residues.

This sequence joins TRBV5-8 and TRBJ1-5; TRBD1 matches 7 bases. The junction had 2 bases not matched to a gene; V was cut back by 2 bases and J by 0 bases. CDR1 is SGHTS, CDR2 YDEGEE, per germline. CDR3 length: 15 residues. CDR3 sequence reads: CASSFQGVSNQPQHF. CDR3 sequence (DNA): TGTGCCAGCAGCTTTCAGGGGGTTAGCAATCAGCCCCAGCATTTT.

V is TRBV29-1 and J is TRBJ1-1, with D unresolved. This CDR3 has 12 amino acids. The V gene's germline CDR1 is SQVTM and CDR2 ANQGSEA. Trimming took 7 bases from V and 5 from J, leaving 14 bases between them. The CDR3 nucleotides are TGCAGCGCGCCCTCACGGGAGACTGAAGCTTTCTTT. Translation: CSAPSRETEAFF.

The table lists this clone with a count of one. The chain uses TRBV6-1 and TRBJ2-7, with D perhaps TRBD2 (6 bases). Deletions cut 3 bases from V and 2 bases from J, with 11 bases between. This CDR3 contains 14 residues. Germline V gene lookup returns CDR1 MNHNS and CDR2 SASEGT. The CDR3 loop reads CASSERGGTYEQYF. The DNA for the CDR3 is TGTGCCAGCAGTGAGCGGGGTGGGACCTACGAGCAGTACTTC.

This clone came up once. This chain connects TRBV6-6 to TRBJ1-2, with TRBD1 as a possible D gene (5 bases). The CDR3 contains 14 residues. V shed 5 bases and J shed 6 bases, with 16 bases lying between them. Germline V CDR1 and CDR2: MNHNY, SVGAGI (reference sequence). CDR3 DNA sequence: TGTGCCAGCAGTCCTATGGGGAGGGGAGATGGCTACACCTTC. This sequence encodes CASSPMGRGDGYTF.

As concerns this clone: The junction and the germline gene differ at one end; a read error may be behind it. The chain carries TRBV11-2 and TRBJ1-2; D may be TRBD1 (5 bases). CDR1 and CDR2 (germline): SGHAT, FQNNGV. The CDR3 is 11 amino acids. The DNA of the CDR3 is TGTGCCAGCAGCTTAGGAGGGGACGTTTACTTC. Amino acid sequence: CASSLGGDVYF.

Regarding this clone: The sample contains more than one DNA sequence encoding this CDR3. The CDR3 DNA is TGTGCCAGCTCCTACCTAGCGGGGGGCACAGATACGCAGTATTTT. This gives the protein CASSYLAGGTDTQYF. The gene calls are TRBV6-5 and TRBJ2-3; 10 positions agree with TRBD2. The junction had 6 bases not matched to a gene; V was cut back by 8 bases and J by 1 base. There are 15 residues in the CDR3. In germline, CDR1 is MNHEY, CDR2 SVGAGI.

The chain is built from TRBV27 and TRBJ2-5, with 8 bases identical to TRBD1. The CDR3 runs 16 residues. The germline V gene has CDR1 MNHEY and CDR2 SMNVEV (reference sequence). V shed 0 bases and J 5 bases; nucleotides not matched to a gene: 8. The CDR3 coding sequence is TGTGCCAGCAGTTTATCCCCCAGGGGGCCGAGGGAGACCCAGTACTTC. It yields the protein CASSLSPRGPRETQYF.

The chain uses TRBV10-3 and TRBJ2-7, with D possibly being TRBD1 (6 bases). The CDR3 covers 14 residues. Germline-derived CDR1 and CDR2 are ENHRY and SYGVKD. Trimming took 7 bases from V and 2 from J, leaving 15 bases between them. The CDR3 nucleotides are TGTGCCATCAACCCGACAGGAGCCACCTACGAGCAGTACTTC. This gives the protein CAINPTGATYEQYF.

The chain joins TRBV6-6 to TRBJ1-4, with 9 bases that match TRBD1. The CDR3 is made up of 14 amino acids. Trimming removed 4 bases from V and 8 bases from J; junction bases left unmatched: 5. CDR1 and CDR2 from the germline V gene are MNHNY and SVGAGI (reference sequence). The CDR3 region has the DNA TGTGCCAGCAGTTGGACAGGGGTGGGCGAAAAACTGTTTTTT. Amino acid sequence: CASSWTGVGEKLFF.